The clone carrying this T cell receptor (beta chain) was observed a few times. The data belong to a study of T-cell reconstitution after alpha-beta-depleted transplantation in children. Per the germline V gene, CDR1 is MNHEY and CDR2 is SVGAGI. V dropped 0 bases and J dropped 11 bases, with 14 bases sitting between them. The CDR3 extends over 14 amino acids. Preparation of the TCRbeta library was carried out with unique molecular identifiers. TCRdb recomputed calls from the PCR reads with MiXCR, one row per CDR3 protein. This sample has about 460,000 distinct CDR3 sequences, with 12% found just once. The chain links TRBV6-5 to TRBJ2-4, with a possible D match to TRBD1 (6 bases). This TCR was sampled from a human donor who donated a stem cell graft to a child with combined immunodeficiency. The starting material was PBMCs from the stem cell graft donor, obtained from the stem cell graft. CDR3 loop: CASSYSFRGNFQYF. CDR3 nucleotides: TGTGCCAGCAGTTACTCTTTTAGGGGGAATTTTCAGTACTTC.